The clone carrying this T cell receptor (beta chain) was observed a few times. What it recognizes is unknown. Next came a second PCR, run for roughly 6 to 11 cycles, which used a sample-barcoded 5' primer along with a J-beta primer mix. CDR3-containing paired-end reads numbering at least 2.5 million came from each sample. TCRdb redid the calling of the 5' RACE reads with MiXCR, one entry per CDR3 protein. The sample includes 650,000 to 800,000 distinct CDR3 sequences, more than 40% of them seen just once. Germline-derived CDR1 and CDR2 are MNHNY and SVGAGI (reference sequence). The J segment lost 11 bases and the V segment lost 4 bases, leaving 17 bases of the junction unmatched. The CDR3 length is 16 residues. The source of the sample is a study of blood T cells in healthy people across ages. Across the study: About one barcoded beta molecule was captured per two T cells (by template switching).

Study-level findings and limits: Across the age range, TCR beta diversity per million T cells fell in a roughly linear way. Researchers judged that diversity estimates from one million T cells fell short of true values.

The receptor was derived from a man aged 55 to 70 in good health. The J gene is TRBJ2-5, the V gene TRBV6-6; 9 bases match TRBD1. What was sequenced was blood. CDR3 bases: TGTGCCAGCAGTTCTTATGGGAGGGACAGGGTAAAGGGGCAGTACTTC. Translated: CASSSYGRDRVKGQYF.